This T cell receptor (beta chain) appears in the sequencing data of a study of beta chain features in type 1 diabetes. In its sample, this clone was seen a few times. Its specificity is not known. This CDR3 contains 15 residues. The germline V and J ends were trimmed by 4 bases and 11 bases, with 18 bases remaining between them. Germline CDR1 is LNHDA and CDR2 is SQIVND (reference sequence). Study findings and constraints: At VDJ recombination sites, type 1 diabetes patients had fewer insertions and more deleted nucleotides. The cDNA sequencing approach could over-represent high-TCR-expressing cells.

Expressed TCRB transcripts were sequenced because the entire RNA isolate underwent reverse transcription. Method: immunoSEQ multiplex PCR; TCRdb's copy keeps in-frame clones and lacks some. The sample carries more than 300,000 clones, roughly 12% recorded once. Sequencing was carried out using naive CD4+ T cells from blood. This chain links TRBV19 with TRBJ1-6; D perhaps matches TRBD1 (5 bases). This receptor was obtained from a man in his late teens or twenties in good health. The CDR3 DNA reads as TGTGCCAGTAGTACATACAGGCCCACAGAGACACCCCTCCACTTT. Translation gives CASSTYRPTETPLHF.